The clone carrying this T cell receptor beta chain was counted only a few times. Trimming stripped 0 bases from V and 7 bases from J, with 10 bases between. Per germline, CDR1 MGHRA and CDR2 YSYEKL. The CDR3 spans 14 residues. These data come from a study of identical twins. One entry per CDR3 protein, called by TCRdb with MiXCR from the 5' RACE reads. This table has approximately 190,000 distinct CDR3 sequences, more than 15% appearing once. These records were also assigned to another study, of T cells expressing NK-cell markers. From that paper: Sorted CD3+CD56+NKG2C+, CD3+CD56+NKG2C- and CD3+CD56-NKG2C+ T cells supplied TCR beta repertoires. Sequencing covered eight donors, seven HCMV-seropositive and one seronegative. Similarly, these clonotypes led the CD3+CD56-NKG2C+ fraction as well in several donors.

The rearrangement joins TRBV4-1 to TRBJ2-1, with D possibly being TRBD1 (5 bases). Sequencing input: CD8+ T cells sorted from blood. The receptor comes from a woman aged 18-29 years in good health. The CDR3 region is CASSQENNRNEQFF. Here the CDR3 DNA reads TGCGCCAGCAGCCAAGAGAATAACAGGAATGAGCAGTTCTTC.